This T cell receptor (beta chain) comes out of a study of cytomegalovirus exposure and HLA in healthy donors. The germline CDR1 and CDR2 sequences are MGHRA and YSYEKL. The CDR3 is made up of 14 amino acids. V gave up 0 bases and J gave up 6 bases, with 8 bases separating them. Study-level points and caveats: Diagnosis of cytomegalovirus status made by the classifier reportedly showed high specificity and sensitivity.

This clone turned up a few times. Its antigen is as yet unknown. PCR used 60 Vbeta primers and 13 Jbeta primers. Profiled with immunoSEQ multiplex PCR; TCRdb holds only in-frame clones, not every one. The repertoire holds approximately 110,000 clones, with roughly 80% as singletons. This rearrangement joins TRBV4-1 to TRBJ2-2; D perhaps matches TRBD1 (6 bases). The specimen was PBMCs. This TCR came from a woman in her twenties or thirties in good health and CMV-seropositive. CDR3 nucleotide sequence: TGCGCCAGCAGCCAAGATAGGACAGCCGGGGAGCTGTTTTTT. Its protein is CASSQDRTAGELFF.